The present T cell receptor beta chain was sequenced within a study of blood T cell repertoires in COVID-19 (dated by TCRdb to between 2020 and 2021). Background on the whole study: The collaborator samples originated in the United States, Italy and Spain and spanned the acute and convalescent phases of COVID-19. HLA class I and class II types, where available, came from metadata supplied by the sample provider rather than from assay-based typing. Samples were obtained from the ongoing ImmuneRACE study (first 160 participants) and from over 1,000 subjects provided by 6 global collaborators. The prospective study material was composed of cDNA or gDNA derived from T cells, B-cell-depleted T cells, or PBMCs. The sample metadata nearly always contained a de-identified subject ID, COVID-19 status, age in years and sex. The repertoires were released in a freely available public database intended as a resource for research on the immune response to SARS-CoV-2. Deeply sampled blood TCRbeta repertoires from subjects exposed to, actively infected with, or recovered from COVID-19 were included in the dataset. General findings and caveats noted by the study authors: The quantity of clinical and demographic metadata differed by source and by participant and was supplied without curation.

TCRbeta CDR3 regions were amplified from genomic DNA by means of the immunoSEQ Assay, a bias-controlled multiplex PCR. The paper's processing steps were these. Nucleated cell counts per sample were estimated from amplification of reference gene primers within the assay. Sequence reads were collapsed and filtered to measure the absolute abundance of every unique TCRbeta CDR3 rearrangement. For each sample, productive Simpson clonality was calculated by taking the square root of Simpson's diversity index across productive rearrangements. TCRdb re-hosts the immuneACCESS table, in-frame sequences only. Its copies lack some clones; in the studies checked, an unresolved V gene accounts for under half of them, and the cause for the rest is not known. The DNA gave D and trimming, while V, J and clone size come from that table. Within this sample are tens of thousands of clones, with about 70% of them counted one time only. The ten largest make up 11% to 15% of the sample.

Whole blood was collected in K2EDTA tubes by collaborating institutions according to the institutions' own protocols. For TCRbeta analysis, collaborators shipped samples as frozen whole blood, isolated PBMCs, or DNA extracted from either of those sample types. Germline trimming amounts to 0 bases on V and 1 base on J, with 5 as the count of junction bases outside the gene matches. The CDR3 sequence holds 16 residues, the cysteine and phenylalanine included. Only the CDR3 DNA stays, 48 bases, in frame from base 1. Via the germline V gene, CDR1 is SGDLS and CDR2 YYNGEE. Comment on this clone: The antigen it binds to is not known. Within one base of it there is no much larger clone, and no base qualities were kept.

Sequenced: peripheral blood. The V and J genes are TRBV9 and TRBJ1-1; TRBD1 matches 8 bases in the middle. This clonotype was sampled from a woman aged 70-85 years with acute or convalescent COVID-19. The DNA is as follows: TGTGCCAGCAGCGTAGTCCCAACAGGGGGGAACACTGAAGCTTTCTTT. It translates as CASSVVPTGGNTEAFF.